These 16 T cell receptor beta chains share one sample of origin, sequenced in a study of molecular identifiers for immune sequencing clone quantification. Each CDR3 protein is one row after TCRdb ran MiXCR on the PCR reads. The sample has over 600,000 distinct CDR3 sequences; less than 20% are singletons. Sequencing used naive CD8+ T cells from blood, with Jurkat cell RNA spiked in. Described subset: FACS-sorted CD8+CD4-CCR7+CD45RA+ naive T cells. The source of these receptors is a human donor in good health. Some libraries in this study had Jurkat cell RNA spiked in.

The rearrangement uses TRBV12-5 and TRBJ2-2; TRBD2 matches 8 bases. Germline V gene data show CDR1 as LGHNT and CDR2 as FRNRAP. V was pared by 1 base and J by 2 bases, with 6 bases of the junction left unmatched. CDR3 size: 17 residues. CDR3 DNA sequence: TGTGCTAGTGGTTTGGGGTTAGCGGGACTTAACACCGGGGAGCTGTTTTTT. Protein product: CASGLGLAGLNTGELFF. Together with reference TRBV12-5 and TRBJ2-2, the CDR3 gives the full variable domain: DARVTQTPRHKVTEMGQEVTMRCQPILGHNTVFWYRQTMMQGLELLAYFRNRAPLDDSGMPKDRFSAEMPDATLATLKIQPSEPRDSAVYFCASGLGLAGLNTGELFFGEGSRLTVL.

This clonotype has more than one count but fewer than ten. The chain joins TRBV6-5 to TRBJ1-1; perhaps TRBD1 as D (5 bases). This CDR3 contains 15 residues. V was cut by 0 bases and J by 4 bases, with 12 bases left in between. The germline CDR1 and CDR2 sequences are MNHEY and SVGAGI. The CDR3 protein is CASSYSIIGGTEAFF. Written as DNA, the CDR3 is TGTGCCAGCAGTTACTCGATAATCGGGGGCACTGAAGCTTTCTTT.

This clonotype was seen ten or more times. This rearrangement joins TRBV4-3 to TRBJ1-1; D is undetermined. Trimming took 0 bases from V and 0 from J, leaving 8 bases between them. The CDR3 contains 15 residues. Germline CDR1 is LGHNA and CDR2 is YSLEER. The CDR3 nucleotides read TGCGCCAGCAGCCAAGATGACCTGATGAACACTGAAGCTTTCTTT. It codes for CASSQDDLMNTEAFF.

This clonotype has ten or more counts. This chain links TRBV20-1 with TRBJ2-7; perhaps TRBD2 as D (7 bases). Germline lookup yields CDR1 DFQATT and CDR2 SNEGSKA (reference sequence). The CDR3 totals 14 residues. V was clipped by 1 base and J by 2 bases, with 12 bases between them. DNA of the CDR3: TGCAGTGCTAGAGTCCCGCGGGGGCCCTACGAGCAGTACTTC. The encoded protein is CSARVPRGPYEQYF.

Comments on this clonotype: A clone one base away is much larger, so this may be a read error. V gene TRBV4-2 combines with J gene TRBJ2-7, with D possibly matching TRBD2 (5 bases). Germline V gene data show CDR1 as LGHNA and CDR2 as YNFKEQ. The CDR3 sequence is 14 residues long. CDR3 amino acids: CASSSDYDSYEQCF. In nucleotides, the CDR3 is TGTGCCAGCAGCTCCGACTACGACTCCTACGAGCAGTGCTTC.

There are many counts of this clonotype. The V and J genes are TRBV14 and TRBJ1-4; 8 bases are a match to TRBD1. Germline V CDR1 and CDR2: SGHDN, FVKESK. There are 13 residues in the CDR3. With V trimmed by 4 bases and J by 5 bases, 0 bases remained unmatched. DNA for the CDR3: TGTGCCAGCAGCCGGGACAGGAATGAAAAACTGTTTTTT. This sequence encodes CASSRDRNEKLFF.

This clonotype was observed many times. This sequence joins TRBV20-1 and TRBJ1-1; D is ambiguous. The germline gives CDR1 DFQATT, CDR2 SNEGSKA (reference sequence). The CDR3 sequence is 16 residues long. V gave up 0 bases and J gave up 0 bases, with 14 bases separating them. CDR3 bases: TGCAGTGCTAGAGATGGAGCAGCTCTTCTGAACACTGAAGCTTTCTTT. Amino acid sequence: CSARDGAALLNTEAFF.

The chain combines TRBV12-3 or TRBV12-4 with TRBJ2-1; 7 bases are a match to TRBD1. V was clipped by 6 bases and J by 1 base; unmatched bases: 6. The CDR3 length is 15 residues. The CDR3 spells CASRPDRVSYNEQFF. In DNA, the CDR3 is TGTGCCAGCAGGCCTGACAGGGTATCCTACAATGAGCAGTTCTTC.

The rearrangement links TRBV7-9 to TRBJ2-5; tentatively, D is TRBD1 (6 bases). V was pared by 5 bases and J by 2 bases, with 21 bases between. CDR3 length: 17 amino acids. Looked up from germline, CDR1 is SEHNR and CDR2 is FQNEAQ (reference sequence). Here the CDR3 DNA reads TGTGCCAGCAGCCCCCTTCAGGCAGGGGCGGTTCAAGAGACCCAGTACTTC. Its translation: CASSPLQAGAVQETQYF.

The V gene is TRBV18, the J gene TRBJ2-3, with 8 bases fitting TRBD2. V was clipped by 8 bases and J by 1 base; unmatched bases: 11. CDR3 length: 16 residues. Per germline, CDR1 KGHSH and CDR2 LQKENI. CDR3 sequence reads: CASTGLPGLGTDTQYF. The CDR3 nucleotides read TGTGCCAGCACAGGGTTACCGGGACTAGGCACAGATACGCAGTATTTT.

This clonotype was observed at least ten times. Compared with germline, one end of the junction differs, possibly owing to a read error. The gene calls are TRBV7-9 and TRBJ2-7; D is unresolved. Per the germline V gene, CDR1 is SEHNR and CDR2 is FQNEAQ (reference sequence). This CDR3 has 14 amino acids. The DNA for the CDR3 is TGTGCCAGCAGCTTAGAACAGCCCTCCCACGAGCAGTACTTC. Translation gives CASSLEQPSHEQYF. The complete variable domain, with remaining parts taken from reference TRBV7-9 and TRBJ2-7, reads DTGVSQNPRHKITKRGQNVTFRCDPISEHNRLYWYRQTLGQGPEFLTYFQNEAQLEKSRLLSDRFSAERPKGSFSTLEIQRTEQGDSAMYLCASSLEQPSHEQYFGPGTRLTVT.

A few counts support this clonotype. The chain employs TRBV4-3 and TRBJ1-6; D call uncertain. V gave up 0 bases and J gave up 0 bases, with 9 bases separating them. The CDR3 loop spans 17 amino acids. Per the germline V gene, CDR1 is LGHNA and CDR2 is YSLEER. Here the CDR3 reads CASSQDNKASYNSPLHF. CDR3 nucleotide sequence: TGCGCCAGCAGCCAAGATAATAAGGCCTCCTATAATTCACCCCTCCACTTT.

This clonotype was seen repeatedly, ten times or more. The gene calls are TRBV28 and TRBJ2-7; 8 nucleotides align to TRBD1. The CDR3 contains 13 residues. CDR1 is MDHEN and CDR2 is SYDVKM in the germline V gene. V trimming: 7 bases; J trimming: 7 bases; junction bases outside the gene matches: 9. CDR3 sequence reads: CASTDRAPEEQYF. DNA for the CDR3: TGTGCCAGCACGGACAGGGCCCCCGAAGAGCAGTACTTC.

At least ten counts were recorded for this clonotype. The rearrangement links TRBV12-3 or TRBV12-4 to TRBJ1-2, with unresolved D. The length of the CDR3 is 16 residues. Deletions cut 2 bases from V and 3 bases from J, with 16 bases between. The chain's CDR3 is CASSLSVDGGHYGYTF. The CDR3 DNA reads as TGTGCCAGCAGTTTAAGTGTCGATGGAGGGCACTATGGCTACACCTTC.

On this clonotype: Since a much larger clone is just one base distant, this may be a read error. Here the CDR3 omits its conserved ending phenylalanine or tryptophan, so a read error is the likely source. The rearrangement links TRBV27 to TRBJ2-7; D might be TRBD1 (5 bases). Germline CDR1 reads MNHEY; CDR2 reads SMNVEV (reference sequence). The CDR3 consists of 15 residues. Trimming cost V 5 bases and J 0 bases, with 14 bases left between them. The CDR3 loop is CASSGHGTSSYEQYS. Here the CDR3 DNA reads TGTGCCAGCAGTGGACACGGAACCAGCTCCTACGAGCAGTACTCC.

The CDR3 here is CASSPNFYEQYF. CDR3 coding DNA: TGTGCCAGCAGTCCCAATTTCTACGAGCAGTACTTC. This sequence joins TRBV6-5 and TRBJ2-7; D is uncertain. This CDR3 comprises 12 residues. V dropped 5 bases and J dropped 3 bases, with 8 bases sitting between them. CDR1 and CDR2 (germline): MNHEY, SVGAGI.